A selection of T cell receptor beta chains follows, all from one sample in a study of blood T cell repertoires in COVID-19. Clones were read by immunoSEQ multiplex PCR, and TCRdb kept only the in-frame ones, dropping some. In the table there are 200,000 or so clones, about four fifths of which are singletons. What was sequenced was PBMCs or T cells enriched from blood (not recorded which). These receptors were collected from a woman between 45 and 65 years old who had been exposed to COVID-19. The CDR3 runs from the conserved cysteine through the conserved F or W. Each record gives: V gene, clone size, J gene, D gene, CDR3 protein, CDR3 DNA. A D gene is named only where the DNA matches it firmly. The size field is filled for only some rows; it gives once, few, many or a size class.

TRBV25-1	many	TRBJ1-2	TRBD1	CASSAPGTGSFGGYTF	TGTGCCAGCAGTGCCCCCGGGACAGGGTCTTTCGGTGGCTACACCTTC
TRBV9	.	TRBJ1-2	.	CASSPRPGEGGYTF	TGTGCCAGCAGCCCGAGACCAGGGGAGGGTGGCTACACCTTC
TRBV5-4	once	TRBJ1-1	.	CASSLEQLEAFF	TGTGCCAGCAGCTTGGAACAGCTAGAAGCTTTCTTT
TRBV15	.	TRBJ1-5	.	CATSRGGEYQPQHF	TGTGCCACCAGCAGGGGCGGGGAGTATCAGCCCCAGCATTTT
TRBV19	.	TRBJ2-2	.	CASCRRPGNLNTGELFF	TGTGCCAGTTGTCGGAGACCGGGGAACCTTAACACCGGGGAGCTGTTTTTT
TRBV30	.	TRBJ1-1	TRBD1	CAWTLGYRGNTEAFF	TGTGCCTGGACTCTAGGGTACAGGGGAAACACTGAAGCTTTCTTT
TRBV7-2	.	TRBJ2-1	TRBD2	CASSSSSGGYNEQFF	TGTGCCAGCAGCTCGTCTAGCGGGGGTTACAATGAGCAGTTCTTC
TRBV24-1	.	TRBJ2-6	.	CATSDVTAGANVLTF	TGTGCCACCAGTGACGTGACAGCTGGGGCCAACGTCCTGACTTTC
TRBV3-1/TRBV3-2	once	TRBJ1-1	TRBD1	CASTLLGTGGTEAFF	TGTGCCAGCACCCTCTTAGGGACAGGGGGCACTGAAGCTTTCTTT
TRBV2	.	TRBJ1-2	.	CASRRGINYGYTF	TGTGCCAGCAGACGGGGTATTAACTATGGCTACACCTTC